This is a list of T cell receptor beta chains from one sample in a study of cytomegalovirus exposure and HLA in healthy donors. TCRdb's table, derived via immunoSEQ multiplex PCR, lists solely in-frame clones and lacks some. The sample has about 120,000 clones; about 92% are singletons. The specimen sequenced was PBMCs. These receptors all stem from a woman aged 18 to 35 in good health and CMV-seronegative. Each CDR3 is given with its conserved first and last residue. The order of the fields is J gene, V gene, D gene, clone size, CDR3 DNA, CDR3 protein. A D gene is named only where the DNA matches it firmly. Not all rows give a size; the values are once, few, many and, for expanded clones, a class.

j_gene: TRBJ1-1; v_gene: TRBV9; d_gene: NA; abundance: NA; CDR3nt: TGTGCCAGCAGCGTCAAAACGGGGACTGAAGCTTTCTTT; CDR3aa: CASSVKTGTEAFF
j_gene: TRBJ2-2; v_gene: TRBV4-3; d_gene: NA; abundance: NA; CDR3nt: TGCGCCAGCAGCCAAGGGCGGGTATTCCTCTCCGGGGAGCTGTTTTTT; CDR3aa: CASSQGRVFLSGELFF
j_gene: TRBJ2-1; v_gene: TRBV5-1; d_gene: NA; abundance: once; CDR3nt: TGCGCCAGCAGCTTCGGGGGTGAGCAGTTCTTC; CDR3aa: CASSFGGEQFF
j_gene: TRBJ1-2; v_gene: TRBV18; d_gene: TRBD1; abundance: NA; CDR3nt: TGTGCCAGCTCACCTGGACAGGGGGCCTTTGACTATGGCTACACCTTC; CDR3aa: CASSPGQGAFDYGYTF
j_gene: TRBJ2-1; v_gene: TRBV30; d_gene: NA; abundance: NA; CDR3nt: TGTGCCTGGAGTGTTTATGCTCGGGGTGAGCAGTTCTTC; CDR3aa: CAWSVYARGEQFF
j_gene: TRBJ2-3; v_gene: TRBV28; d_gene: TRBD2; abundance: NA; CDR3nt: TGTGCCAGCAGTGAGCGGGGGGAGGCAGATACGCAGTATTTT; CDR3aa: CASSERGEADTQYF
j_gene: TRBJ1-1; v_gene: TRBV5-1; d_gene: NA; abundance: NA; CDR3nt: TGCGCCAGCAGCTTTAGTCTGAACACTGAAGCTTTCTTT; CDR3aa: CASSFSLNTEAFF
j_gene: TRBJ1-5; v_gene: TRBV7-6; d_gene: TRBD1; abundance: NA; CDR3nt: TGTGCCAGCAGCACCTCGACAGGGGGAGGTCAGCCCCAGCATTTT; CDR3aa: CASSTSTGGGQPQHF
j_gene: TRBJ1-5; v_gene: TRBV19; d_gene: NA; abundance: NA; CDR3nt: TGTGCCACCCGCCCCGAGGACAGCGGTTATCAGCCCCAGCATTTT; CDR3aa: CATRPEDSGYQPQHF
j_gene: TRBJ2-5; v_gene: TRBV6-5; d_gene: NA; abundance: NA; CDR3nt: TGTGCCAGCAGGAGTAGCGGACAAGAGACCCAGTACTTC; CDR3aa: CASRSSGQETQYF
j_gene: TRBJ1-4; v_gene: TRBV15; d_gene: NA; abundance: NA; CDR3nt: TGTGCCACCAGCAGAACCAGGGCTAATGAAAAACTGTTTTTT; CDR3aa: CATSRTRANEKLFF
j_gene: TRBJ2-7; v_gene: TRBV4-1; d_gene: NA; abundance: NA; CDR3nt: TGCGCCAGCAGCCAAGATCGGCTAGGCCACGAGCAGTACTTC; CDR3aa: CASSQDRLGHEQYF
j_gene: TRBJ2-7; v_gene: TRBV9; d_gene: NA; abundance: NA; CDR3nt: TGTGCCAGCAGCGTAGGAGGGGGGGTCGGCTACGAGCAGTACTTC; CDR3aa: CASSVGGGVGYEQYF
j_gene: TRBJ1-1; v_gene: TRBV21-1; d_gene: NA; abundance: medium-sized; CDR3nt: TGTGCCAGCAGCAAATGTCAGGGGCTGAACACTGAAGCTTTCTTT; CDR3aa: CASSKCQGLNTEAFF
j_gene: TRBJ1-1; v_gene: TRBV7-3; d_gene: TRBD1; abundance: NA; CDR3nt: TGTGCCAGCAGCCCAGGGTTCAGGGGGAGGAATACTGAAGCTTTCTTT; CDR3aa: CASSPGFRGRNTEAFF
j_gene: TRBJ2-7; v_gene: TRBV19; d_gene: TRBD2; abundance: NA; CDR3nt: TGTGCCAGTAGTAAAGGACTAGCTGTCGAGCAGTACTTC; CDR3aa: CASSKGLAVEQYF
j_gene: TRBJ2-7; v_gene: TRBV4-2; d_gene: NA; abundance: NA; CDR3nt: TGTGCCAGCAGCCAATCTTCCGGGACACCGGATTTGGGGGAGCAGTACTTC; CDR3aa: CASSQSSGTPDLGEQYF